These 29 T cell receptor beta chains were all obtained from the same sample, sequenced in a study of post-analysis software for immune sequencing data. These receptors' targets are unknown. General study findings and limits: Four to six TRBV segments, including TRBV5-6, TRBV5-1 and TRBV20-1, were more frequent in patients than controls.

cDNA libraries of TCR beta carried unique molecular identifiers. TCRdb called the PCR reads again in MiXCR, with one record for every CDR3 protein. The profile covers approximately 660,000 distinct CDR3 sequences, with approximately 59% appearing a single time and approximately 10% taken by the ten largest. The specimen sequenced was blood. These receptor sequences come from a girl aged 2-9 years with multiple sclerosis.

The chain joins TRBV20-1 to TRBJ1-1; 9 nucleotides align to TRBD1. The V gene's germline CDR1 is DFQATT and CDR2 SNEGSKA (reference sequence). J gave up 7 bases and V 1 base, and 7 bases lay outside the gene matches. The CDR3 runs to 14 residues. The CDR3 loop is CSARAGTGRDEAFF. CDR3 sequence (DNA): TGCAGTGCTAGAGCCGGGACAGGGAGGGATGAAGCTTTCTTT.

V gene TRBV7-2 combines with J gene TRBJ2-7; D unclear. Trimming left V 5 bases short and J 3 bases short, with 11 bases between. Germline CDR1 is SGHTA and CDR2 is FQGNSA. CDR3 length: 13 amino acids. The chain's CDR3 is CASSMTSYYEQYF. CDR3 in DNA: TGTGCCAGCAGCATGACGTCTTACTACGAGCAGTACTTC.

A few counts support this clonotype. The chain recombines TRBV28 with TRBJ2-5; 9 nucleotides line up with TRBD2. V gave up 4 bases and J gave up 5 bases; unmatched junction bases: 8. The CDR3 covers 15 residues. Germline CDR1 is MDHEN and CDR2 is SYDVKM. The CDR3: CASSSALAGEETQYF. The CDR3 region has the DNA TGTGCCAGCAGTTCAGCCTTAGCGGGAGAGGAGACCCAGTACTTC. Using reference TRBV28 and TRBJ2-5 for the parts outside the CDR3, the full variable domain is DVKVTQSSRYLVKRTGEKVFLECVQDMDHENMFWYRQDPGLGLRLIYFSYDVKMKEKGDIPEGYSVSREKKERFSLILESASTNQTSMYLCASSSALAGEETQYFGPGTRLLVL.

The V and J genes are TRBV30 and TRBJ1-2, with 9 positions matching TRBD1. The CDR3 runs to 15 residues. The J segment lost 8 bases and the V segment lost 3 bases, leaving 13 bases of the junction unmatched. The germline CDR1 and CDR2 sequences are GTSNPN and SVGIG (reference sequence). CDR3 bases: TGTGCCTGGAGATATCCGGGACAGGGACGAAGAGGCTACACCTTC. The encoded protein is CAWRYPGQGRRGYTF.

The V call is TRBV4-3, the J call TRBJ2-1; D remains ambiguous. With 0 bases removed from V and 8 bases from J, the gap between germline ends came to 8 bases. The CDR3 has 13 amino acids. CDR1 is LGHNA and CDR2 is YSLEER in the germline V gene. CDR3 loop: CASSQEYPDEQFF. The CDR3, as DNA: TGCGCCAGCAGCCAAGAGTACCCGGATGAGCAGTTCTTC.

This clonotype was seen more than once but under ten times. This rearrangement joins TRBV29-1 to TRBJ2-1, with 7 bases that match TRBD1. The CDR3 covers 13 residues. CDR1 is SQVTM, CDR2 ANQGSEA, per germline. The trim removed 7 bases at V and 2 bases at J, leaving 5 bases unmatched. The CDR3 reads CSGEQGTYNEQFF. CDR3 in DNA: TGCAGCGGAGAACAGGGGACCTACAATGAGCAGTTCTTC.

V is TRBV5-1 and J is TRBJ2-1; no reliable D call. The length of the CDR3 is 12 residues. V was pared by 3 bases and J by 7 bases, with 8 bases between. The V gene's germline CDR1 is SGHRS and CDR2 YFSETQ. The CDR3 coding sequence is TGCGCCAGCAGCTCGAACGGGAATGAGCAGTTCTTC. This gives the protein CASSSNGNEQFF.

The gene calls are TRBV7-3 and TRBJ2-1, with D possibly TRBD2 on 5 matching bases. The germline CDR1 and CDR2 sequences are SGHTA and FQGTGA. The CDR3 covers 13 residues. The V and J ends lost 5 bases and 12 bases respectively, with 17 bases between them. CDR3 in amino acids: CASSRDRGSGQFF. Written as DNA, the CDR3 is TGTGCCAGCAGCCGAGATCGGGGATCGGGGCAGTTCTTC.

This clonotype was seen a handful of times. V and J are TRBV7-2 and TRBJ2-5, with D perhaps TRBD1 (5 bases). This CDR3 region has 14 residues. V lost 4 bases and J 2 bases, leaving 11 bases between the germline ends. The germline V gene encodes CDR1 SGHTA and CDR2 FQGNSA. The CDR3 reads CASSWKGYQETQYF. The CDR3 DNA reads as TGTGCCAGCAGCTGGAAGGGGTATCAAGAGACCCAGTACTTC.

This chain joins TRBV7-2 and TRBJ2-4, with D possibly called TRBD1 or TRBD2 (5 bases each). Trimming took 5 bases from V and 0 from J, leaving 17 bases between them. CDR1 SGHTA and CDR2 FQGNSA come from the germline V gene. The CDR3 covers 17 residues. The CDR3 DNA sequence: TGTGCCAGCAGCCCGCGAGGGGCTACCCTAGCCAAAAACATTCAGTACTTC. Encoded protein: CASSPRGATLAKNIQYF.

V and J are TRBV7-2 and TRBJ1-2; no clear D. V was trimmed by 7 bases and J by 7 bases, leaving 22 bases between them. The length of the CDR3 is 15 residues. The germline V gene encodes CDR1 SGHTA and CDR2 FQGNSA. The CDR3 nucleotides are TGTGCCAGCACCATTATTTGGGGTGCGAGCCTTGGCTACACCTTC. Translated: CASTIIWGASLGYTF.

The genes are TRBV30 and TRBJ1-5; D uncertain. The CDR3 runs 12 residues. V was clipped by 0 bases and J by 4 bases, with 4 bases between them. In germline, CDR1 is GTSNPN, CDR2 SVGIG (reference sequence). CDR3 sequence (DNA): TGTGCCTGGAGTGTGCCGAATCAGCCCCAGCATTTT. The encoded protein is CAWSVPNQPQHF.

V gene TRBV6-1 combines with J gene TRBJ1-2, with D perhaps matching TRBD1 (5 bases). The V end lost 8 bases, the J end lost 0 bases, and 16 bases lay between the germline ends. The CDR3 has 15 amino acids. From germline, CDR1 is MNHNS and CDR2 SASEGT. CDR3 sequence: CASSLRGTTNYGYTF. The CDR3 nucleotides read TGTGCCAGCTCGCTCAGAGGGACTACTAACTATGGCTACACCTTC.

Written as DNA, the CDR3 is TGTGCCAGCAGCCTACTACAGGGGAACACTGAAGCTTTCTTT. It encodes CASSLLQGNTEAFF. The genes are TRBV3-1 and TRBJ1-1; TRBD1 might be the D (6 bases). Germline V CDR1 and CDR2: LGHDT, YNNKEL (reference sequence). V shed 4 bases and J shed 1 base, with 10 bases lying between them. CDR3 length: 14 amino acids. The variable domain in full, with the rest retrieved from reference TRBV3-1 and TRBJ1-1, is DTAVSQTPKYLVTQMGNDKSIKCEQNLGHDTMYWYKQDSKKFLKIMFSYNNKELIINETVPNRFSPKSPDKAHLNLHINSLELGDSAVYFCASSLLQGNTEAFFGQGTRLTVV.

V gene TRBV5-1 combines with J gene TRBJ2-1; D not certain. The germline CDR1 and CDR2 sequences are SGHRS and YFSETQ. This CDR3 has 13 amino acids. Trimming left V 1 base short and J 4 bases short, with 6 bases between. Here the CDR3 DNA reads TGCGCCAGCAGCTTGCCCGTTTACAATGAGCAGTTCTTC. Translated, it gives CASSLPVYNEQFF.

V usage is TRBV5-1 and J usage is TRBJ2-1; 13 bases match TRBD2. The germline CDR1 and CDR2 sequences are SGHRS and YFSETQ. This CDR3 has 17 residues. V lost 0 bases and J lost 6; bases outside the gene matches: 6. Here the CDR3 DNA reads TGCGCCAGCAGCTTGGCCGGCTGGACTAGCGGGAGCAATGAGCAGTTCTTC. This gives the protein CASSLAGWTSGSNEQFF.

This chain links TRBV29-1 with TRBJ2-7; D possibly uses TRBD1 or TRBD2 (5 bases each). This CDR3 is built from 14 residues. V was cut by 7 bases and J by 9 bases, with 25 bases left in between. Germline loops: CDR1 SQVTM, CDR2 ANQGSEA. The CDR3 spells CSAIGAHRARGQYF. CDR3 nucleotide sequence: TGCAGCGCGATCGGGGCTCATAGGGCCCGGGGGCAGTACTTC.

V and J are TRBV6-1 and TRBJ1-2; the D is unclear. V was shortened by 7 bases and J by 4 bases, with 13 bases between the two germline ends. Per the germline V gene, CDR1 is MNHNS and CDR2 is SASEGT. The CDR3 totals 13 residues. The CDR3 coding sequence is TGTGCCAGCATGATTTGGGCGGCCTATGGCTACACCTTC. Protein product: CASMIWAAYGYTF.

This clonotype was seen once. The V gene is TRBV7-9, the J gene TRBJ2-1; D tentatively fits TRBD1 or TRBD2 (5 bases each). The CDR3 loop spans 14 amino acids. V was trimmed by 7 bases and J by 4 bases, leaving 14 bases between them. From germline, CDR1 is SEHNR and CDR2 FQNEAQ (reference sequence). The CDR3 loop is CASNDGTTYNEQFF. As DNA, the CDR3 is TGTGCCAGCAACGACGGGACCACATACAATGAGCAGTTCTTC.

The chain couples TRBV12-3 or TRBV12-4 to TRBJ1-4, with a possible D match to TRBD1 (6 bases). V was cut by 3 bases and J by 7 bases, with 18 bases left in between. There are 16 residues in the CDR3. For the CDR3, the DNA is TGTGCCAGCAGTTTCCAGGGGAGGGGTGAAGCTGAAAAACTGTTTTTT. This gives the protein CASSFQGRGEAEKLFF.

This clonotype showed up just a few times. The chain employs TRBV27 and TRBJ1-2; D is possibly TRBD1 (5 bases). CDR1 MNHEY and CDR2 SMNVEV come from the germline V gene (reference sequence). V was pared by 5 bases and J by 3 bases, with 7 bases between. The CDR3 length is 12 residues. CDR3 nucleotides: TGTGCCAGCAGTCGGGGGTACTATGGCTACACCTTC. Amino acids: CASSRGYYGYTF.

This clonotype showed up just a few times. The V and J genes are TRBV29-1 and TRBJ2-5; 9 nucleotides align to TRBD1. The V segment lost 7 bases and the J segment 2 bases; nucleotides outside the gene matches: 2. In germline, CDR1 is SQVTM, CDR2 ANQGSEA. This CDR3 is 12 amino acids long. This CDR3 is CSGGQGQETQYF. CDR3 DNA: TGCAGCGGCGGACAGGGGCAAGAGACCCAGTACTTC.

The chain is built from TRBV4-1 and TRBJ2-3, with D possibly matching TRBD2 (8 bases). Germline CDR1 and CDR2: MGHRA and YSYEKL. Trimming took 4 bases from V and 0 from J, leaving 23 bases between them. The CDR3 is made up of 19 amino acids. This CDR3 is CASSLRGALPSGSTDTQYF. The CDR3 DNA is TGCGCCAGCAGCCTCAGGGGGGCCCTTCCTAGCGGGAGCACAGATACGCAGTATTTT.

This clonotype was seen a handful of times. V gene TRBV2 combines with J gene TRBJ2-7; D unclear. Germline V lookup: CDR1 SNHLY, CDR2 FYNNEI. The CDR3 loop spans 13 amino acids. Trimming shortened V by 7 bases and J by 2 bases, and 12 bases separated the two germline ends. CDR3 region: CASKDAEPYEQYF. The CDR3 DNA reads as TGTGCCAGCAAAGATGCGGAACCCTACGAGCAGTACTTC.

This chain links TRBV29-1 with TRBJ1-2, with unresolved D. Trimming cost V 5 bases and J 8 bases, with 27 bases left between them. The CDR3 covers 16 residues. Germline loops: CDR1 SQVTM, CDR2 ANQGSEA. Written as DNA, the CDR3 is TGCAGCGTTCCCCAACCCAACCGGGTCGGACGAAAAGGCTACACCTTC. Translated, it gives CSVPQPNRVGRKGYTF.

This clonotype was counted a few times. The chain uses TRBV20-1 and TRBJ2-1; weak D call: TRBD2 (5 bases). The CDR3 consists of 15 residues. Trimming took 2 bases from V and 6 from J, leaving 17 bases between them. Germline CDR1 and CDR2: DFQATT and SNEGSKA (reference sequence). The CDR3 sequence is CSARLAHDFRNEQFF. The CDR3 region has the DNA TGCAGTGCTAGACTAGCTCACGACTTCCGCAATGAGCAGTTCTTC.

This chain connects TRBV12-3 or TRBV12-4 to TRBJ2-5, with D perhaps being TRBD1 or TRBD2 (6 bases each). Trimming took off 1 base at V and 3 bases at J, with 12 bases between the two ends. The CDR3 length is 15 residues. The CDR3 sequence: CASSLGGAMKETQYF. As DNA, the CDR3 is TGTGCCAGCAGTTTAGGGGGGGCCATGAAAGAGACCCAGTACTTC.

The J gene is TRBJ2-7, the V gene TRBV13, with a weak D call TRBD1 (5 bases). CDR3 length: 13 amino acids. V was clipped by 2 bases and J by 4 bases, with 9 bases between them. CDR1 PRHDT and CDR2 FYEKMQ come from the germline V gene (reference sequence). CDR3 sequence reads: CASSLYRQYEQYF. The CDR3 nucleotides are TGTGCCAGCAGCTTATACAGACAGTACGAGCAGTACTTC.

This chain connects TRBV18 to TRBJ2-3, with 14 bases that match TRBD2. The CDR3 has 15 residues. The V gene's germline CDR1 is KGHSH and CDR2 LQKENI. Trimming removed 6 bases from V and 5 bases from J; junction bases left unmatched: 4. CDR3 coding DNA: TGTGCCAGCTCGGGGACTAGCGGGAGCCAAGATACGCAGTATTTT. It encodes CASSGTSGSQDTQYF.